This TCR beta chain was captured in a study of beta chain features in type 1 diabetes. This clone came up a few times. Germline CDR1 is SGHTA and CDR2 is FQGNSA. Trimming took 7 bases from V and 5 from J, leaving 17 bases between them. CDR3 size: 14 residues. The authors reverse transcribed all of the isolated RNA, so sequencing captured expressed TCRB transcripts. Data came from immunoSEQ multiplex PCR; TCRdb stores just in-frame clones and leaves some out. The sample comprises 500,000 to 700,000 clones, 15% to 19% of which are singletons, and 0.07% to 0.095% rests with the top ten. The receptor's source is a man aged 18 to 30 in good health. Source material: naive CD4+ T cells from blood. V is TRBV7-2 and J is TRBJ2-5; D may correspond to TRBD1 or TRBD2 (6 bases each). The CDR3 DNA reads TGTGCCAGCACCTCGCTACAGGGACTCGAGACCCAGTACTTC. This sequence encodes CASTSLQGLETQYF.